The 22 T cell receptor beta chains listed next were all sequenced from one sample in a study of T cells in localized non-small cell lung cancer (dated by TCRdb to 2020 to 2022). The receptor library was made with the immunoSEQ multiplex PCR assay. TCRdb carries this immuneACCESS record with in-frame sequences only. Its versions omit some clonotypes, under half of them owing to an unresolved V gene in the studies checked, with the rest unexplained. The sample profile shows around 30,000 clones; about 91% of them were found once. Approximately 6.8% of the sample comes from the top ten. Specimen: peripheral blood, collected before any cancer treatment. The receptors shown here come from a male donor older than 55 with stage I lung adenocarcinoma.

V is TRBV2 and J is TRBJ2-7, with a weak D call TRBD1 (6 bases). Germline CDR1 and CDR2: SNHLY and FYNNEI. V shed 3 bases and J shed 4 bases, with 7 bases lying between them. This CDR3 spans 12 amino acids. The CDR3 DNA follows: TGTGCCAGCAGTGACCAGGGGTACGAGCAGTACTTC. This translates into CASSDQGYEQYF.

The rearrangement links TRBV28 to TRBJ2-5; 7 bases agree with TRBD1. The germline gives CDR1 MDHEN, CDR2 SYDVKM. The CDR3 consists of 19 residues. V was pared by 5 bases and J by 6 bases, with 24 bases of the junction left unmatched. The CDR3 DNA is TGTGCCAGCAGTCCGTTTATTTATCTTGGACAGGCTGGGGTGAAGACCCAGTACTTC. Translation: CASSPFIYLGQAGVKTQYF.

The CDR3 sequence: CASSEQGVSNQPQHF. Written as DNA, the CDR3 is TGTGCCAGCAGTGAACAGGGTGTAAGCAATCAGCCCCAGCATTTT. This sequence joins TRBV6-1 and TRBJ1-5; tentatively, D is TRBD1 (5 bases). Per germline, CDR1 MNHNS and CDR2 SASEGT. This CDR3 comprises 15 residues. Trimming pared 2 bases from V and 1 base from J, leaving 9 bases between.

The rearrangement links TRBV30 to TRBJ2-1, with 10 nucleotides matching TRBD2. The CDR3 has 15 residues. Germline CDR1 GTSNPN, CDR2 SVGIG (reference sequence). V was clipped by 0 bases and J by 7 bases; unmatched bases: 6. The CDR3: CAWSVAGGLRNEQFF. The CDR3, as DNA: TGTGCCTGGAGTGTAGCGGGGGGGCTTCGAAATGAGCAGTTCTTC.

This chain connects TRBV7-2 to TRBJ1-2; unclear D gene. This CDR3 is built from 11 residues. Trimming shortened V by 5 bases and J by 8 bases, and 9 bases separated the two germline ends. Germline V gene sequence: CDR1 SGHTA, CDR2 FQGNSA. The CDR3 spells CASSINSGYTF. Here the CDR3 DNA reads TGTGCCAGCAGCATAAACTCAGGCTACACCTTC.

This rearrangement joins TRBV5-1 to TRBJ2-1; D unclear. Per the germline V gene, CDR1 is SGHRS and CDR2 is YFSETQ. There are 14 residues in the CDR3. The ends were cut back, 2 bases at V and 8 bases at J, with 14 bases in the middle. CDR3 residues: CASSFTPGNDEQFF. CDR3 DNA: TGCGCCAGCAGCTTTACACCGGGTAATGATGAGCAGTTCTTC.

In this sample, this clone turned up once. J is TRBJ1-2 and V is TRBV28; no reliable D call. The V gene's germline CDR1 is MDHEN and CDR2 SYDVKM. Trimming took off 10 bases at V and 2 bases at J, with 8 bases between the two ends. There are 11 residues in the CDR3. CDR3 bases: TGTGCCACCCGGTTCAACTATGGCTACACCTTC. This encodes CATRFNYGYTF.

This clone was observed a few times. V gene TRBV5-1 combines with J gene TRBJ1-5; 7 nucleotides align to TRBD1. J lost 4 bases, V lost 3 bases, and 1 base had no gene match. This CDR3 has 13 amino acids. Germline CDR1 SGHRS, CDR2 YFSETQ. Here the CDR3 DNA reads TGCGCCAGCAGCTGGGACAGTAATCAGCCCCAGCATTTT. Amino acids: CASSWDSNQPQHF.

The rearrangement uses TRBV7-2 and TRBJ1-1, with D maybe TRBD1 (6 bases). CDR1 is SGHTA, CDR2 FQGNSA, per germline. The CDR3 covers 15 residues. The V and J ends lost 1 base and 0 bases respectively, with 9 bases between them. The CDR3 loop reads CASSLGGRLNTEAFF. CDR3 sequence (DNA): TGTGCCAGCAGCTTAGGGGGGCGGCTGAACACTGAAGCTTTCTTT.

The chain recombines TRBV28 with TRBJ2-3, with TRBD1 as a possible D gene (5 bases). CDR3 length equals 12 residues. V was cut by 3 bases and J by 4 bases, with 5 bases left in between. Germline V lookup: CDR1 MDHEN, CDR2 SYDVKM. CDR3: CASSFRADTQYF. The CDR3 bases are TGTGCCAGCAGTTTCAGGGCAGATACGCAGTATTTT.

The chain joins TRBV28 to TRBJ1-6; D uncertain. Germline V gives CDR1 MDHEN, CDR2 SYDVKM. V lost 3 bases and J 5 bases, leaving 11 bases between the germline ends. The CDR3 loop spans 15 amino acids. CDR3 loop: CASSFTGRNNSPLHF. CDR3 in DNA: TGTGCCAGCAGTTTTACCGGACGGAATAATTCACCCCTCCACTTT.

The rearrangement links TRBV5-6 to TRBJ2-6; D not certain. V lost 1 base and J lost 2, with 7 bases in between. Germline lookup yields CDR1 SGHDT and CDR2 YYEEEE. This CDR3 comprises 15 residues. The CDR3: CASSLWFTGANVLTF. The DNA of the CDR3 is TGTGCCAGCAGCTTGTGGTTTACTGGGGCCAACGTCCTGACTTTC.

The chain employs TRBV5-1 and TRBJ2-2; 10 bases fit TRBD1. V was pared by 3 bases and J by 0 bases, with 11 bases of the junction left unmatched. The CDR3 runs to 19 residues. Germline V gives CDR1 SGHRS, CDR2 YFSETQ. The DNA of the CDR3 is TGCGCCAGCAGCTCCCTCCGGGACAGGGGACGGGCGAACACCGGGGAGCTGTTTTTT. Translating gives CASSSLRDRGRANTGELFF.

The rearrangement links TRBV6-4 to TRBJ1-2; D may be TRBD1 (5 bases). The V gene lost 4 bases and the J gene lost 4 bases, with 13 bases spanning the gap. Germline V gene sequence: CDR1 MRHNA, CDR2 SNTAGT. The CDR3 length is 14 residues. CDR3 amino acids: CASSADSAGYGYTF. The CDR3 DNA sequence: TGTGCCAGCAGTGCAGACAGCGCAGGCTATGGCTACACCTTC.

J is TRBJ1-5 and V is TRBV2, with TRBD1 matching 7 bases. The ends lost 6 bases at V and 6 bases at J; junction bases unmatched: 11. CDR1 SNHLY and CDR2 FYNNEI come from the germline V gene. This CDR3 is 15 amino acids long. CDR3 DNA: TGTGCCAGCAGGAGTCAGGGGGGCCAAGTTCAGCCCCAGCATTTT. This translates into CASRSQGGQVQPQHF.

The rearrangement joins TRBV10-3 to TRBJ1-5; D is unresolved. Per germline, CDR1 ENHRY and CDR2 SYGVKD. The CDR3 spans 13 residues. V was shortened by 0 bases and J by 1 base, with 1 base between the two germline ends. CDR3 protein: CAISESSNQPQHF. The CDR3 nucleotides are TGTGCCATCAGTGAGTCAAGCAATCAGCCCCAGCATTTT.

This chain links TRBV27 with TRBJ2-7, with TRBD2 matching 9 bases. CDR3 size: 16 residues. V shed 6 bases and J 2 bases; nucleotides not matched to a gene: 11. CDR1 is MNHEY and CDR2 is SMNVEV in the germline V gene (reference sequence). DNA of the CDR3: TGTGCCAGCAGGCGTGGGCTAGCGGGGAATGCCTACGAGCAGTACTTC. Protein product: CASRRGLAGNAYEQYF.

This clone was recorded a few times. The chain is built from TRBV6-5 and TRBJ2-7; maybe TRBD1 (6 bases). This CDR3 is 14 amino acids long. Looked up from germline, CDR1 is MNHEY and CDR2 is SVGAGI. Trimming took 11 bases from V and 0 from J, leaving 17 bases between them. CDR3 nucleotide sequence: TGTGCCGTCAGCCGGGACATGAACTCCTACGAGCAGTACTTC. Translated, it gives CAVSRDMNSYEQYF.

The chain is built from TRBV15 and TRBJ2-2, with D possibly matching TRBD1 (5 bases). There are 13 residues in the CDR3. V was pared by 3 bases and J by 7 bases, with 9 bases between. Per germline, CDR1 LNHNV and CDR2 YYDKDF (reference sequence). The CDR3 loop reads CATSSPGIGELFF. In DNA form, the CDR3 reads TGTGCCACCAGCAGCCCAGGGATCGGGGAGCTGTTTTTT. The full variable domain, with the rest looked up from reference TRBV15 and TRBJ2-2, is DAMVIQNPRYQVTQFGKPVTLSCSQTLNHNVMYWYQQKSSQAPKLLFHYYDKDFNNEADTPDNFQSRRPNTSFCFLDIRSPGLGDTAMYLCATSSPGIGELFFGEGSRLTVL.

This chain joins TRBV10-2 and TRBJ2-2; tentatively, D is TRBD2 (5 bases). CDR3 length: 14 amino acids. The ends were cut back, 8 bases at V and 2 bases at J, with 12 bases in the middle. The germline CDR1 and CDR2 sequences are WSHSY and SAAADI. CDR3 DNA sequence: TGCGCCAGCTCCGAGCCGGGAAACACCGGGGAGCTGTTTTTT. Protein sequence: CASSEPGNTGELFF.

The V and J genes are TRBV28 and TRBJ2-2, with D possibly TRBD2 on 5 matching bases. CDR1 MDHEN and CDR2 SYDVKM come from the germline V gene. The CDR3 length is 14 residues. V lost 7 bases and J lost 4, with 13 bases in between. For the CDR3, the DNA is TGTGCCAGCATTCACTCGGGGAGCACCGGGGAGCTGTTTTTT. Its protein product is CASIHSGSTGELFF.

V usage is TRBV2 and J usage is TRBJ2-5; D perhaps matches TRBD1 (6 bases). The ends were cut back, 4 bases at V and 5 bases at J, with 14 bases in the middle. The germline V gene encodes CDR1 SNHLY and CDR2 FYNNEI. This CDR3 is built from 14 residues. For the CDR3, the DNA is TGTGCCAGCAGTGCATGGGACATCTGGGAGACCCAGTACTTC. Residues: CASSAWDIWETQYF. Using reference TRBV2 and TRBJ2-5 for the parts outside the CDR3, the full variable domain is EPEVTQTPSHQVTQMGQEVILRCVPISNHLYFYWYRQILGQKVEFLVSFYNNEISEKSEIFDDQFSVERPDGSNFTLKIRSTKLEDSAMYFCASSAWDIWETQYFGPGTRLLVL.